A selection of T cell receptor beta chains follows, all from one sample in a study of immune evolution from preneoplasia to lung adenocarcinoma. This table comes from immunoSEQ multiplex PCR, and its TCRdb copy is limited to in-frame clones, with some not included. The table has 10,000 to 13,000 clones, roughly 82% seen once; the top ten hold less than 3.5%. The sample comprised FFPE minimally invasive lung adenocarcinoma tissue. The receptors here all came from a person aged 65 to 85 with lung adenocarcinoma. Each CDR3 is given with its conserved first and last residue. Fields, in order: V gene, J gene, clone size, D gene, CDR3 DNA, CDR3 protein. A D gene is named only where the DNA matches it firmly. Not every row has a clone size; where given, it reads once, few, many or a size class.

V: TRBV27; J: TRBJ2-3; size: .; D: .; DNA: TGTGCCAGCAGTTTATCGCAGCTTAGCGATACGCAGTATTTT; CDR3: CASSLSQLSDTQYF
V: TRBV11-1; J: TRBJ2-2; size: .; D: .; DNA: TGTGCCAGCAGCTTAGCGGCCACCGGGGAGCTGTTTTTT; CDR3: CASSLAATGELFF
V: TRBV21-1; J: TRBJ2-7; size: .; D: .; DNA: TGTGCCAGCAGCAAAGTAGTCCCCGGGACTGTCTCTCTAAGTCCCTACGAGCAGTACTTC; CDR3: CASSKVVPGTVSLSPYEQYF
V: TRBV5-4; J: TRBJ2-5; size: .; D: .; DNA: TGTGCCAGCAGCATCGGGGAGACCCAGTACTTC; CDR3: CASSIGETQYF
V: TRBV7-9; J: TRBJ2-7; size: .; D: TRBD1; DNA: TGTGCCAGCAGCTTAGCCCGACAGGGTTCTTCTGGGAGTCTCGAGCAGTACTTC; CDR3: CASSLARQGSSGSLEQYF
V: TRBV10-3; J: TRBJ1-3; size: .; D: .; DNA: TGTGCCACCTCTGACGGGGCTGATGGAAACACCATATATTTT; CDR3: CATSDGADGNTIYF
V: TRBV7-8; J: TRBJ2-5; size: .; D: .; DNA: TGTGCCAGCAGCTTGAGGCCTAGTCGAGAGACCCAGTACTTC; CDR3: CASSLRPSRETQYF
V: TRBV7-9; J: TRBJ2-3; size: .; D: .; DNA: TGTGCCAGCAGCTCAAACAACAGAGATACGCAGTATTTT; CDR3: CASSSNNRDTQYF
V: TRBV28; J: TRBJ2-5; size: few; D: .; DNA: TGTGCCAGCAGTTTGGAGTACCAAGAGACCCAGTACTTC; CDR3: CASSLEYQETQYF
V: TRBV7-2; J: TRBJ1-4; size: .; D: TRBD1; DNA: TGTGCCAGCAGCTCAACAGGGGGTTTTGGTAATGAAAAACTGTTTTTT; CDR3: CASSSTGGFGNEKLFF
V: TRBV28; J: TRBJ1-2; size: .; D: TRBD1; DNA: TGTGCCAGCAGTTTGTCCGGGGAGGGGGCCTTCTTATCTGGCTACACCTTC; CDR3: CASSLSGEGAFLSGYTF
V: TRBV2; J: TRBJ1-4; size: .; D: .; DNA: TGTGCCAGCTGTGAAACGGCAACTAATGAAAAACTGTTTTTT; CDR3: CASCETATNEKLFF
V: TRBV6-1; J: TRBJ2-7; size: few; D: .; DNA: TGTGCCAGCGCGGGTAGCGGAAACTCCTACGAGCAGTACTTC; CDR3: CASAGSGNSYEQYF
V: TRBV4-2; J: TRBJ2-3; size: .; D: TRBD1; DNA: TGTGCCAGCAGCCGAGACATAGAGGGGGCCATTAGCACAGATACGCAGTATTTT; CDR3: CASSRDIEGAISTDTQYF
V: TRBV30; J: TRBJ1-1; size: .; D: .; DNA: TGTGCATCGAGGTTATCTATGAACACTGAAGCTTTCTTT; CDR3: CASRLSMNTEAFF